This TCR beta chain was recorded in a study of monozygotic twins with cystic fibrosis. About the study: Approximately 3 micrograms of fragmented DNA underwent roughly 15 PCR cycles for library preparation.

Only in-frame clones appear in the TCRdb table, and some are missing; sequencing was by immunoSEQ multiplex PCR. The sample includes 12,000 to 15,000 clones, approximately 98% of them seen just once. Comment on this clone: What it recognizes is unknown.

The CDR3 is 15 residues long. Trimming cost V 5 bases and J 0 bases, with 14 bases left between them. CDR1 and CDR2 from the germline V gene are MNHEY and SMNVEV (reference sequence). Study findings and constraints: Clonality was generally low (median approximately 0.0094), higher in the most severe patients. Monozygotic CF twin pairs shared significantly more nucleotide-identical clonotypes than unrelated CF individuals did. No link emerged between shared CDR3 counts and age, concordance or severity.

V is TRBV27 and J is TRBJ2-7; D tentatively fits TRBD1 or TRBD2 (5 bases each). The sequence derives from a girl aged 2-15 years with cystic fibrosis. Input material: blood. CDR3 sequence reads: CASSPAWGSSYEQYF. For the CDR3, the DNA is TGTGCCAGCAGTCCCGCGTGGGGGAGCTCCTACGAGCAGTACTTC.